The present TCR beta chain was sequenced within a study of T cell responses to AZD1222 COVID-19 vaccine. Points on this clone: Its antigen is currently unknown.

General study points: Most donors were white British and more were female, and clonal diversity was possibly underestimated. Spike as a whole was targeted by vaccine-associated CD4 TCRs, dominant at 160-218 and 743-854. A reported finding is that nearly half of spike-specific TCRs target unmutated variant regions.

Measured with immunoSEQ multiplex PCR; TCRdb has only the in-frame clones, and not every one. The sample includes roughly 130,000 clones, more than 85% of them seen just once. The sample in question was peripheral blood, obtained on day 0 of AZD1222 vaccination. This sequence originates from an adult in good health.

CDR3: CASSLGLAQYGYTF. CDR3 sequence (DNA): TGTGCCAGCAGTTTGGGATTGGCCCAGTATGGCTACACCTTC. The rearrangement joins TRBV27 to TRBJ1-2, with D uncertain. The V gene's germline CDR1 is MNHEY and CDR2 SMNVEV (reference sequence). V was cut by 3 bases and J by 5 bases, with 13 bases left in between. This CDR3 contains 14 residues.